Each of the 9 T cell receptor beta chains below was sequenced from the same sample in a study of T cells in women clearing cervical HPV infection. TCRdb keeps only in-frame clones here, not all; method: immunoSEQ multiplex PCR. Here the sample table reports some 37,000 clones. The sample comprised blood buffy coat. The source of these receptors is a woman between 18 and 70 years old with a cervical HPV16 infection that either progressed to CIN3+ or cleared (not recorded which).

Details on this clone: The read falls 3 residues short of the CDR3 end, and the missing part is taken from the germline J gene. The chain combines TRBV5-8 with TRBJ2-7; D might be TRBD2 (7 bases). This CDR3 comprises 15 residues. CDR1 is SGHTS and CDR2 is YDEGEE in the germline V gene. Trimming left V 4 bases short and J 1 base short, with 15 bases between. CDR3 loop: CASSPGEGASYEQYF. The sequenced CDR3 bases are TGTGCCAGCAGCCCAGGGGAGGGAGCTTCCTACGAG.

On this clone itself: Coverage ceases 3 residues before the CDR3 finishes, and the germline J gene fills in the end. The chain uses TRBV5-6 and TRBJ1-2; TRBD1 matches 8 bases. The CDR3 has 15 amino acids. CDR1 is SGHDT, CDR2 YYEEEE, per germline. Incomplete CDR3 DNA: TGTGCCAGCAGCCCAGGGACAGGCGGGGGGGAGACC. It encodes CASSPGTGGGET. The entire CDR3 protein is CASSPGTGGGETYTF. Full variable domain (missing parts from reference TRBV5-6 and TRBJ1-2): DAGVTQSPTHLIKTRGQQVTLRCSPKSGHDTVSWYQQALGQGPQFIFQYYEEEERQRGNFPDRFSGHQFPNYSSELNVNALLLGDSALYLCASSPGTGGGETYTFGSGTRLTVV.

Turning to this clone: From the germline J gene comes the end of the CDR3, since the read stops 3 residues before it. The same CDR3 is also encoded by other DNA sequences in this sample. This chain uses TRBV6-2 or TRBV6-3 with TRBJ1-3; 9 bases line up with TRBD1. V shed 8 bases, J shed 1 base, and the junction held 6 bases outside the gene matches. CDR1 and CDR2 from the germline V gene are MNHEY and SVGEGT. The CDR3 contains 15 residues. CDR3 sequence reads: CASLQGALSGNTIYF. The part of the CDR3 DNA that was read is TGTGCCAGCCTACAGGGGGCTCTATCTGGAAACACC.

In regard to this clone: The read ends 3 residues shy of where the CDR3 ends; the end is completed using the germline J gene. V is TRBV2 and J is TRBJ1-1, with 10 positions matching TRBD1. Germline V gene lookup returns CDR1 SNHLY and CDR2 FYNNEI. This CDR3 spans 15 amino acids. The ends lost 6 bases at V and 4 bases at J; junction bases unmatched: 8. The covered CDR3 bases are TGTGCCAGCAGGGAGGTAGACAGGGGGCTCACTGAA. It specifies CASREVDRGLTE. The CDR3 in full is CASREVDRGLTEAFF. Supplemented by reference TRBV2 and TRBJ1-1, the full variable domain reads EPEVTQTPSHQVTQMGQEVILRCVPISNHLYFYWYRQILGQKVEFLVSFYNNEISEKSEIFDDQFSVERPDGSNFTLKIRSTKLEDSAMYFCASREVDRGLTEAFFGQGTRLTVV.

For this clone: The missing CDR3 end, 3 residues past where the read stops, is filled in from the germline J gene. The J gene is TRBJ1-2, the V gene TRBV6-1, with 9 bases aligning to TRBD1. The CDR3 extends over 14 amino acids. Trimming at V came to 1 base and at J to 6 bases, leaving 3 bases not matched to a gene. In germline, CDR1 is MNHNS, CDR2 SASEGT. The CDR3 is CASSEGTGEDGYTF. The covered CDR3 bases are TGTGCCAGCAGTGAAGGGACAGGGGAGGATGGC.

Comment on this clone: The CDR3 end lies 3 residues beyond the end of the read and is filled in from the germline J gene. This rearrangement joins TRBV20-1 to TRBJ2-7, with D tentatively TRBD1 (5 bases). V lost 3 bases and J 2 bases, leaving 8 bases between the germline ends. Germline assignment: CDR1 DFQATT and CDR2 SNEGSKA (reference sequence). The CDR3 is 12 amino acids. The sequenced CDR3 bases are TGCAGTGCTAGCGACAGAACCTACGAG. It specifies CSASDRTYE. The complete CDR3 protein is CSASDRTYEQYF.

Remarks on this clone: The CDR3 end falls 3 residues outside the read, so it is completed with the germline J gene. The rearrangement uses TRBV20-1 and TRBJ2-3; TRBD2 matches 8 bases. The V segment lost 3 bases and the J segment 3 bases; nucleotides outside the gene matches: 5. CDR1 is DFQATT, CDR2 SNEGSKA, per germline (reference sequence). There are 14 residues in the CDR3. The CDR3 is CSASVAGRTDTQYF. CDR3 bases read: TGCAGTGCTAGTGTAGCGGGAAGAACAGATACG.

About this clone: Sequencing ends 3 residues short of the CDR3 end; the germline J gene provides the rest. The V gene is TRBV20-1, the J gene TRBJ2-6; 11 nucleotides line up with TRBD1. This CDR3 comprises 17 residues. Looked up from germline, CDR1 is DFQATT and CDR2 is SNEGSKA (reference sequence). V dropped 3 bases and J dropped 1; count of bases not matched to a gene: 5. CDR3 DNA (partial): TGCAGTGCTAGGCGGACAGGGGGCGTTTCTGGGGCCAACGTC. Encoded protein: CSARRTGGVSGANV. The entire CDR3 sequence reads CSARRTGGVSGANVLTF.

About this clone: The read halts 3 residues ahead of the CDR3 end, with the missing end drawn from the germline J gene. The chain has TRBV29-1 and TRBJ2-7; weak D call: TRBD1 (5 bases). Trimming left V 7 bases short and J 2 bases short, with 9 bases between. Per germline, CDR1 SQVTM and CDR2 ANQGSEA. CDR3 length: 11 residues. The sequenced CDR3 bases are TGCAGCGCCGCAGGGACCTACGAG. This codes for CSAAGTYE. In full, the CDR3 is CSAAGTYEQYF.